The rows below give T cell receptor beta chains drawn from one sample of a study of immunodeficiency. Measured with immunoSEQ multiplex PCR; TCRdb has only the in-frame clones, and not every one. The profile shows 3,900 or so clones, about 93% of them singletons. Sequencing was carried out using CD4+ T cells from blood. The receptors shown here come from a human donor in good health. CDR3s include the opening cysteine and the closing phenylalanine or tryptophan. The order of the fields is J gene, V gene, D gene, clone size, CDR3 protein, CDR3 DNA. D genes are given only for firm matches. Clone size is given for some rows only: seen once, a few or many times, or a class if the clone is expanded.

TRBJ1-6	TRBV7-9	TRBD1	NA	CASSLERGPYSPLHF	TGTGCCAGCAGCTTAGAGAGGGGGCCCTATTCACCCCTCCACTTT
TRBJ2-1	TRBV23-1	TRBD1	NA	CASSPDRANEQFF	TGCGCCAGCAGTCCCGACAGGGCGAATGAGCAGTTCTTC
TRBJ1-4	TRBV7-2	TRBD1	NA	CASSSRQGAREKLFF	TGTGCCAGCAGCTCAAGACAGGGCGCGAGGGAAAAACTGTTTTTT
TRBJ2-7	TRBV7-9	NA	NA	CASSSDPLGYEQYF	TGTGCCAGCAGCTCGGACCCACTGGGCTACGAGCAGTACTTC
TRBJ1-2	TRBV5-1	NA	NA	CASRDGEKYGYTF	TGCGCCAGCAGGGACGGGGAGAAATATGGCTACACCTTC
TRBJ2-3	TRBV5-1	TRBD2	NA	CASSSWLAGATDTQYF	TGCGCCAGCAGCTCCTGGCTAGCGGGAGCCACAGATACGCAGTATTTT
TRBJ1-1	TRBV7-3	NA	NA	CASSVGSPNTEAFF	TGTGCCAGCAGCGTGGGCAGCCCCAACACTGAAGCTTTCTTT
TRBJ2-1	TRBV6-5	TRBD2	NA	CASRAGGSYNEQFF	TGTGCCAGCAGAGCGGGGGGGTCCTACAATGAGCAGTTCTTC
TRBJ2-7	TRBV7-3	NA	once	CASSPQGGAYEQYF	TGTGCCAGCAGCCCCCAGGGAGGCGCCTACGAGCAGTACTTC
TRBJ2-3	TRBV29-1	NA	NA	CSCRVGGGYTQYF	TGCAGCTGCCGGGTGGGAGGGGGATATACGCAGTATTTT
TRBJ2-7	TRBV12-3/TRBV12-4	NA	NA	CASSPRPAREQYF	TGTGCCAGCAGTCCCCGGCCCGCCCGGGAGCAGTACTTC
TRBJ2-3	TRBV2	TRBD1	NA	CASSVTGKGADTQYF	TGTGCCAGCAGTGTGACAGGGAAGGGCGCAGATACGCAGTATTTT
TRBJ1-2	TRBV9	TRBD1	NA	CASSGQGQFYGYTF	TGTGCCAGCAGCGGACAGGGACAGTTCTATGGCTACACCTTC
TRBJ2-5	TRBV2	TRBD1	NA	CASFTGGGETQYF	TGTGCCAGCTTTACAGGGGGCGGCGAGACCCAGTACTTC
TRBJ2-4	TRBV14	TRBD1	NA	CASSQRQGNLAKNIQYF	TGTGCCAGCAGCCAGAGACAGGGGAACCTAGCCAAAAACATTCAGTACTTC
TRBJ1-1	TRBV3-1/TRBV3-2	NA	NA	CASSQGGVGTEAFF	TGTGCCAGCAGCCAGGGGGGGGTGGGCACTGAAGCTTTCTTT
TRBJ2-6	TRBV2	NA	NA	CASRPVGGLPGANVLTF	TGTGCCAGCCGGCCGGTGGGGGGCCTTCCTGGGGCCAACGTCCTGACTTTC
TRBJ2-3	TRBV5-4	TRBD2	NA	CASSFRRGGPKQTDTQYF	TGTGCCAGCAGCTTTAGGCGGGGGGGACCAAAACAGACAGATACGCAGTATTTT
TRBJ2-5	TRBV2	NA	NA	CASSASPGRETQYF	TGTGCCAGCAGCGCCTCGCCCGGGCGGGAGACCCAGTACTTC
TRBJ1-1	TRBV5-1	TRBD1	NA	CASSLTGGLDTEAFF	TGCGCCAGCAGCTTAACAGGGGGCCTGGACACTGAAGCTTTCTTT
TRBJ2-5	TRBV7-9	TRBD2	NA	CASSLTSGAQETQYF	TGTGCCAGCAGCCTCACTAGCGGGGCTCAAGAGACCCAGTACTTC
TRBJ1-5	TRBV12-3/TRBV12-4	TRBD1	NA	CASSRQGNQPQHF	TGTGCCAGCAGCAGACAGGGGAATCAGCCCCAGCATTTT
TRBJ2-7	TRBV7-9	TRBD2	NA	CASSNERGSGEQYF	TGTGCCAGCAGCAACGAGCGGGGGTCCGGCGAGCAGTACTTC
TRBJ2-5	TRBV5-1	NA	NA	CASSFYNQETQYF	TGCGCCAGCAGCTTTTACAACCAAGAGACCCAGTACTTC
TRBJ2-3	TRBV18	TRBD2	once	CASSPRTSGTDTQYF	TGTGCCAGCTCACCGCGGACTAGCGGGACAGATACGCAGTATTTT
TRBJ2-3	TRBV7-9	TRBD2	NA	CASSLLTGGPTDTQYF	TGTGCCAGCAGCTTATTGACGGGAGGGCCGACAGATACGCAGTATTTT
TRBJ2-1	TRBV19	TRBD2	NA	CASSTLTSGGTQFF	TGTGCCAGTAGTACCCTGACTAGCGGGGGTACTCAGTTCTTC
TRBJ1-4	TRBV28	NA	NA	CASMGDRNEKLFF	TGTGCCAGCATGGGAGACCGTAATGAAAAACTGTTTTTT
TRBJ1-3	TRBV6-5	TRBD1	few	CASTELQGAGNTIYF	TGTGCCAGCACCGAGCTCCAGGGGGCTGGAAACACCATATATTTT
TRBJ1-1	TRBV19	NA	NA	CASNGGHPETEAFF	TGTGCCAGTAATGGGGGCCACCCGGAGACTGAAGCTTTCTTT